This T cell receptor (beta chain) was profiled in a study of blood T cell repertoires in COVID-19. Study background: The United States, Italy and Spain provided the acute and convalescent COVID-19 samples.

This clone was recorded a few times. TCRdb keeps only in-frame clones here, not all; method: immunoSEQ multiplex PCR. The table shows approximately 470,000 clones, with about nine tenths occurring only once. The CDR3 totals 17 residues. J gave up 7 bases and V 4 bases, and 14 bases lay outside the gene matches. The germline V gene has CDR1 SGHRS and CDR2 YFSETQ. The chain uses TRBV5-1 and TRBJ2-2, with TRBD1 matching over 9 bases. The TCR was taken from a woman aged 18-30 years who had recovered from COVID-19. Specimen: PBMCs or T cells enriched from blood (not recorded which). CDR3 coding DNA: TGCGCCAGCAGCACGGTTTCCAACAGGGGGCTGGTCGGGGAGCTGTTTTTT. Translation gives CASSTVSNRGLVGELFF.